Listed below are T cell receptor beta chains from one sample, sequenced in a study of blood T cell repertoires in COVID-19. The table came from immunoSEQ multiplex PCR; TCRdb's copy has only in-frame clones and leaves some out. The sample yields some 180,000 clones, 82% seen once. The sample comprised PBMCs or T cells enriched from blood (not recorded which). The receptors shown here come from a woman aged 55-69 years with acute COVID-19. CDR3s include the opening cysteine and the closing phenylalanine or tryptophan. D genes are given only for firm matches. Part of the rows lack a size; the others show once, few, many or a class for expanded clones.

v_gene	d_gene	j_gene	len	abundance	CDR3nt	CDR3aa
TRBV19	-	TRBJ1-5	15	-	TGTGCCAGTAGGACAAAACCTAATAGCAATCAGCCCCAGCATTTT	CASRTKPNSNQPQHF
TRBV9	-	TRBJ1-1	16	-	TGTGCCAGCACCCCCGGACACCCCAGAATTGTCACTGAAGCTTTCTTT	CASTPGHPRIVTEAFF
TRBV3-1/TRBV3-2	TRBD2	TRBJ2-3	18	-	TGTGCCAGCAGCCATTTGCGGGGGGGCGTGGGTAACACAGATACGCAGTATTTT	CASSHLRGGVGNTDTQYF
TRBV7-9	-	TRBJ2-1	11	once	TGTGCCAGCAGCCTCGACAATGAGCAGTTCTTC	CASSLDNEQFF
TRBV12-3/TRBV12-4	TRBD1	TRBJ1-2	13	-	TGTGCCAGCAGTTCCTACAGGGGTGGCGGCTACACCTTC	CASSSYRGGGYTF
TRBV6-1	-	TRBJ1-1	13	-	TGTGCCAGCAGTGAATTGCGGGGCACTGAAGCTTTCTTT	CASSELRGTEAFF
TRBV28	-	TRBJ1-2	15	once	TGTGCCAGCAGTTTAGCGCAGGGGCGAGGCTATGGCTACACCTTC	CASSLAQGRGYGYTF
TRBV2	TRBD2	TRBJ2-7	14	-	TGTGCCAGCTATGGCGGGAGGAGGTCCTACGAGCAGTACTTC	CASYGGRRSYEQYF
TRBV9	TRBD2	TRBJ2-2	17	-	TGTGCCAGCAGCGTAAGGCTAGCGGGATCACGGGCCGGGGAGCTGTTTTTT	CASSVRLAGSRAGELFF
TRBV29-1	TRBD1	TRBJ2-7	13	-	TGCAGCGTCCGACAGGGGGGCTCCTACGAGCAGTACTTC	CSVRQGGSYEQYF
TRBV5-1	-	TRBJ2-6	19	-	TGCGCCAGCAGCTTGGGAACACCTACCCCGGGGTCTGGGGCCAACGTCCTGACTTTC	CASSLGTPTPGSGANVLTF
TRBV5-5	TRBD1	TRBJ2-1	15	-	TGTGCCAGCAGCCCGCGGGACAGGGTAACCAATGAGCAGTTCTTC	CASSPRDRVTNEQFF
TRBV7-8	TRBD1	TRBJ1-4	14	once	TGTGCCAGCAGCTTACCGGGACAGCTTGAAAAACTGTTTTTT	CASSLPGQLEKLFF